The 2 T cell receptor beta chains in this list originate from one sample, sequenced in a study of relationships among human T cell subsets. The T cell receptor alpha and beta CDR3 regions were amplified from mRNA by semiquantitative ARM-PCR. In ARM-PCR, communal superprimers followed tagged nested gene-specific primers for exponential amplification. MiXCR was run by TCRdb on the multiplex PCR reads, yielding one entry per CDR3 protein. The top ten clones hold roughly 50% of a sample with around 2,500 distinct CDR3 sequences, approximately 40% of them seen once. Input material: activated T cells sorted from blood. Sample subset: CD45RA-RO-CD69+ activated T cells. Every receptor here comes from a man aged 35-49 years in good health.

V is TRBV5-1 and J is TRBJ2-3, with 12 nucleotides matching TRBD1. V lost 9 bases, J lost 2 bases, and 7 bases stayed unmatched. The V gene's germline CDR1 is SGHRS and CDR2 YFSETQ. This CDR3 comprises 15 residues. This chain's CDR3 is CATRDRGRPTDTQYF. The CDR3 DNA reads TGCGCCACCAGGGACAGGGGGCGTCCCACAGATACGCAGTATTTT. The whole variable domain, remainder taken from reference TRBV5-1 and TRBJ2-3, is KAGVTQTPRYLIKTRGQQVTLSCSPISGHRSVSWYQQTPGQGLQFLFEYFSETQRNKGNFPGRFSGRQFSNSRSEMNVSTLELGDSALYLCATRDRGRPTDTQYFGPGTRLTVL.

In the case of this clonotype: Germline and junction disagree at one end, which may indicate a read error. V and J are TRBV30 and TRBJ1-2, with D perhaps TRBD1 (5 bases). Germline V CDR1 and CDR2: GTSNPN, SVGIG (reference sequence). The CDR3 loop spans 13 amino acids. The CDR3 loop reads CAWGVQAPYGYTF. The CDR3 region has the DNA TGTGCCTGGGGTGTACAGGCCCCCTATGGCTACACCTTC.